These T cell receptor beta chains were read from a single sample in a study of CD8 T cells in Susac syndrome. TCRdb reprocessed the immunoSEQ multiplex PCR reads with MiXCR, giving one entry per CDR3 protein. Of 84,000 or so distinct CDR3 sequences listed, just under 95% were seen once; the top ten hold 0.46%. Source material: CD8+ T cells from PBMCs. The origin of the receptors is a human donor with Susac syndrome. The CDR3 runs from the conserved cysteine through the conserved F or W. Fields, in order: J gene, D gene, clone size, V gene, CDR3 protein, CDR3 DNA. A D gene is named only where the DNA matches it firmly. Some rows mark clone size as missing; the rest say once, few, many or name a class of expanded clone.

>TRBJ1-3|.|.|TRBV6-1
CASSTFLTGTGNTIYF
TGTGCCAGCAGCACCTTCCTGACCGGCACTGGAAACACCATATATTTT
>TRBJ1-5|TRBD1|.|TRBV12-3/TRBV12-4
CASSLEGAGNQPQHF
TGTGCCAGCAGTTTAGAGGGGGCAGGCAATCAGCCCCAGCATTTT
>TRBJ2-7|TRBD2|.|TRBV30
CAYSTSGSYEQYF
TGTGCCTACTCGACTAGCGGGAGTTACGAGCAGTACTTC
>TRBJ2-1|.|.|TRBV25-1
CASSLGGHEQFF
TGTGCCAGCAGTTTAGGCGGCCATGAGCAGTTCTTC
>TRBJ2-5|TRBD1|.|TRBV4-2
CASSFSGGQETQYF
TGTGCCAGCTCTTTTTCAGGGGGCCAAGAGACCCAGTACTTC
>TRBJ2-3|.|.|TRBV29-1
CSVEGVVGGGGQDTQYF
TGCAGCGTTGAAGGAGTGGTTGGAGGGGGCGGACAAGATACGCAGTATTTT
>TRBJ2-1|TRBD2|.|TRBV20-1
CSAHTGTSGNGEQFF
TGCAGTGCTCACACCGGGACTAGCGGGAACGGGGAGCAGTTCTTC
>TRBJ2-7|.|.|TRBV7-9
CASSLALNEQYF
TGTGCCAGCAGCTTAGCGTTGAACGAGCAGTACTTC
>TRBJ2-3|TRBD2|.|TRBV3-1
CASSQGAGVGDTQYF
TGTGCCAGCAGCCAAGGCGCGGGAGTGGGAGATACGCAGTATTTT
>TRBJ1-2|TRBD1|.|TRBV4-3
CASSPGRGGSGYTF
TGCGCCAGCAGCCCCGGGAGAGGGGGCAGTGGCTACACCTTC
>TRBJ2-1|.|.|TRBV9
CASSSRDTPYNEQFF
TGTGCCAGCAGCTCTAGGGATACCCCCTACAATGAGCAGTTCTTC
>TRBJ2-7|TRBD2|.|TRBV29-1
CSVEVQTSGTYEQYF
TGCAGCGTTGAAGTTCAGACTAGCGGGACCTACGAGCAGTACTTC
>TRBJ1-1|.|once|TRBV19
CASSLDYTEAFF
TGTGCCAGTAGTCTTGACTACACTGAAGCTTTCTTT
>TRBJ2-7|.|.|TRBV13
CASGLGGSGNEQYF
TGTGCCAGCGGTTTAGGTGGGTCTGGGAACGAGCAGTACTTC
>TRBJ2-7|TRBD1|.|TRBV27
CASSLDRGYSYEQYF
TGTGCCAGCAGTTTGGACAGGGGGTACTCCTACGAGCAGTACTTC
>TRBJ1-5|TRBD1|once|TRBV19
CASGTGVAQPQHF
TGTGCCAGCGGGACAGGGGTTGCTCAGCCCCAGCATTTT
>TRBJ1-1|.|.|TRBV30
CAWGLGNTEAFF
TGTGCCTGGGGGCTAGGGAACACTGAAGCTTTCTTT
>TRBJ2-1|TRBD2|.|TRBV9
CASSLAGAHNEQFF
TGTGCCAGCAGTCTAGCGGGAGCCCACAATGAGCAGTTCTTC
>TRBJ2-7|.|.|TRBV6-5
CASSVGPHSYEQYF
TGTGCCAGCAGTGTGGGTCCCCACTCCTACGAGCAGTACTTC
>TRBJ2-7|.|.|TRBV7-9
CASSSLMYEQYF
TGTGCCAGCAGCTCCCTTATGTACGAGCAGTACTTC
>TRBJ2-2|.|.|TRBV30
CAWSGQTGELFF
TGTGCCTGGAGTGGGCAGACCGGGGAGCTGTTTTTT
>TRBJ1-2|.|.|TRBV30
CASRTVAYGYTF
TGTGCCTCCCGGACGGTGGCCTATGGCTACACCTTC
>TRBJ2-1|.|once|TRBV12-3/TRBV12-4
CASSFWDPSWGNEQFF
TGTGCCAGCAGTTTCTGGGACCCATCTTGGGGCAATGAGCAGTTCTTC
>TRBJ1-2|.|once|TRBV29-1
CSSDRDEGNGYTF
TGCAGCTCTGACCGGGACGAGGGGAATGGCTACACCTTC
>TRBJ2-5|TRBD2|.|TRBV20-1
CSARYRRTSGRIGETQYF
TGCAGTGCTAGATACCGTCGGACTAGCGGGAGGATAGGAGAGACCCAGTACTTC
>TRBJ2-3|.|.|TRBV5-1
CASSYSTGSTDTQYF
TGCGCCAGCAGCTATTCGACGGGAAGCACAGATACGCAGTATTTT
>TRBJ2-5|TRBD1|.|TRBV9
CASTEGQGRETQYF
TGTGCCAGCACCGAGGGACAGGGGAGGGAGACCCAGTACTTC
>TRBJ2-1|.|.|TRBV15
CATSRESAYNEQFF
TGTGCCACCAGCAGGGAGAGCGCCTACAATGAGCAGTTCTTC
>TRBJ2-2|.|.|TRBV3-1
CASSQVGETGELFF
TGTGCCAGCAGCCAGGTGGGGGAAACCGGGGAGCTGTTTTTT
>TRBJ2-1|TRBD2|.|TRBV27
CASEPLAGEAHHEQFF
TGTGCCAGCGAACCCCTCGCGGGAGAGGCCCACCATGAGCAGTTCTTC
>TRBJ1-1|TRBD1|.|TRBV15
CATSFKGGEGAEAFF
TGTGCCACCTCGTTTAAAGGGGGCGAAGGGGCTGAAGCTTTCTTT
>TRBJ2-7|TRBD2|.|TRBV29-1
CSVSPGTSGFLGEQYF
TGCAGCGTTTCCCCGGGGACTAGCGGGTTCCTGGGGGAGCAGTACTTC
>TRBJ1-1|.|.|TRBV6-5
CASSLSRVQNTEAFF
TGTGCCAGCAGTTTATCCAGGGTCCAGAACACTGAAGCTTTCTTT
>TRBJ2-1|.|.|TRBV20-1
CSASKLESNEQFF
TGCAGTGCTTCCAAACTAGAGTCGAATGAGCAGTTCTTC
>TRBJ2-3|.|.|TRBV29-1
CSAHPGTRADTQYF
TGCAGCGCCCACCCAGGTACTAGAGCAGATACGCAGTATTTT
>TRBJ2-7|.|few|TRBV7-2
CASSFSYEQYF
TGTGCCAGCAGCTTCTCCTACGAGCAGTACTTC
>TRBJ1-1|.|.|TRBV7-9
CASSLAWGMNTEAFF
TGTGCCAGCAGCTTAGCTTGGGGGATGAACACTGAAGCTTTCTTT
>TRBJ2-3|.|.|TRBV5-5
CASSSDITDTQYF
TGTGCCAGCAGCAGCGACATCACAGATACGCAGTATTTT
>TRBJ1-2|.|.|TRBV5-1
CASSIWGPMRGYTF
TGCGCCAGCAGCATCTGGGGCCCCATGAGGGGCTACACCTTC
>TRBJ1-2|.|.|TRBV12-3/TRBV12-4
CASRGEPSYGYTF
TGTGCCAGCAGGGGGGAGCCAAGCTATGGCTACACCTTC
>TRBJ2-1|TRBD1|.|TRBV19
CASSIAGGFYNEQFF
TGTGCCAGTAGTATTGCAGGGGGCTTCTACAATGAGCAGTTCTTC
>TRBJ2-5|.|.|TRBV25-1
CASSEYRLKQGETQYF
TGTGCCAGCAGTGAATATCGGCTGAAGCAAGGGGAGACCCAGTACTTC
>TRBJ1-5|.|.|TRBV27
CASSLRGRFQPQHF
TGTGCCAGCAGTTTAAGAGGGCGGTTTCAGCCCCAGCATTTT
>TRBJ2-7|TRBD2|.|TRBV27
CASSFSGTSYEQYF
TGTGCCAGCAGTTTCAGCGGGACCTCCTACGAGCAGTACTTC
>TRBJ2-1|TRBD2|.|TRBV5-6
CASSQTSGREQFF
TGTGCCAGCAGCCAGACTAGCGGGCGAGAGCAGTTCTTC
>TRBJ2-5|.|.|TRBV6-1
CASKLWDTQETQYF
TGTGCCAGCAAACTTTGGGACACCCAAGAGACCCAGTACTTC
>TRBJ2-7|TRBD2|.|TRBV7-8
CASSLEFTGGEQYF
TGTGCCAGCAGCTTAGAGTTTACGGGAGGCGAGCAGTACTTC
>TRBJ2-2|TRBD1|.|TRBV19
CASSSGQGITGELFF
TGTGCCAGTAGCTCGGGACAGGGCATCACCGGGGAGCTGTTTTTT
>TRBJ2-7|.|.|TRBV20-1
CSARDFAGTPYEQYF
TGCAGTGCTAGAGATTTTGCAGGGACCCCCTACGAGCAGTACTTC
>TRBJ1-2|TRBD1|.|TRBV29-1
CSVEGDSEGYTF
TGCAGCGTTGAAGGGGACAGCGAAGGCTACACCTTC
>TRBJ2-1|.|.|TRBV20-1
CSAFSGLLDNEQFF
TGCAGTGCTTTTAGCGGATTACTAGACAATGAGCAGTTCTTC
>TRBJ2-2|TRBD2|.|TRBV20-1
CSARGAGTSGSGELFF
TGCAGTGCTAGAGGAGCCGGGACTAGCGGGAGCGGGGAGCTGTTTTTT
>TRBJ1-1|.|once|TRBV3-1
CASSQGGQGLAFF
TGTGCCAGCAGCCAAGGGGGCCAGGGTTTGGCTTTCTTT